This TCR beta chain was captured by sequencing in a study of blood T cell repertoires in COVID-19. As for the study in general: Spain, Italy and the United States supplied samples that represented acute and convalescent COVID-19. PBMCs, B-cell-depleted T cells, or T cells were the source of the cDNA or gDNA that made up the material.

CDR1 SGHAT and CDR2 FQNNGV come from the germline V gene. The V and J ends lost 4 bases and 7 bases, in that order; junction bases with no gene match: 6. The CDR3 extends over 14 amino acids. The authors' processing: By means of reference gene primer amplification, nucleated cell counts were estimated. Repertoires were generated with immunoSEQ multiplex PCR, while TCRdb's copy carries only in-frame clones and drops some. V, J and clone size were drawn from that table, and D and trimming were deduced from the DNA. The table lists approximately 130,000 clones, under 90% of them singletons, with 3.9% in the top ten.

The sequenced material came from peripheral blood. The receptor was derived from a man aged 55-75 years with acute or convalescent COVID-19. The V gene is TRBV11-2, the J gene TRBJ2-1; 8 bases agree with TRBD2. The CDR3 protein is CASSSPRLANEQFF. The CDR3, as DNA: TGTGCCAGCAGCTCCCCCCGACTAGCGAATGAGCAGTTCTTC.